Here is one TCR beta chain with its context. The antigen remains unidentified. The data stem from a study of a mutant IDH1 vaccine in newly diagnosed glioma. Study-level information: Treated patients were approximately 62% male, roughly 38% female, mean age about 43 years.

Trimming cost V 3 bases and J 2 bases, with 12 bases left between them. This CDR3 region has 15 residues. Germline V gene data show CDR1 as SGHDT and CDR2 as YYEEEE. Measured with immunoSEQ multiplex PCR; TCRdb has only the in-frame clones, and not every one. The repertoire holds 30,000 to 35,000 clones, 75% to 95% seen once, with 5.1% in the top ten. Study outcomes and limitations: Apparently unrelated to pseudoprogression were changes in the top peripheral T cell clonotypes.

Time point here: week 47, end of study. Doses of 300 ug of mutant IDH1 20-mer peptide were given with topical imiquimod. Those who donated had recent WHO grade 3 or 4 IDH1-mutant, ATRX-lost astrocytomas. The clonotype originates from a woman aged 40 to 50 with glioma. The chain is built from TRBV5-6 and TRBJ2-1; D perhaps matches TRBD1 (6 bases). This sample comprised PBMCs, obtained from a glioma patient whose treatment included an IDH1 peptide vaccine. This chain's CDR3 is CASSSLGGAYNEQFF. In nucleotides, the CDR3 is TGTGCCAGCAGCTCGTTAGGGGGAGCCTACAATGAGCAGTTCTTC.